Listed below are T cell receptor beta chains from one sample, sequenced in a study of T cell responses to AZD1222 COVID-19 vaccine. TCRdb keeps only in-frame clones here, not all; method: immunoSEQ multiplex PCR. This sample has 150,000 to 200,000 clones, with 70% to 90% found just once. This specimen was peripheral blood, taken on day 0 of AZD1222 vaccination. The source is an adult in good health. Each CDR3 is given with its conserved first and last residue. A D gene is named only where the DNA matches it firmly. Clone sizes are given selectively: once, few, many, or a class where the clone is expanded.

abundance	d_gene	v_gene	j_gene	CDR3nt	CDR3aa
.	.	TRBV5-4	TRBJ2-7	TGTGCCAGCAGCCACAAGGCGAGTTTCGCATCCTACGAGCAGTACTTC	CASSHKASFASYEQYF
.	.	TRBV19	TRBJ1-1	TGTGCCAGTTATCTCTCGGGGGGTAAGTCCACTGAAGCTTTCTTT	CASYLSGGKSTEAFF
.	.	TRBV29-1	TRBJ1-5	TGCAGCGCCACCGTTGTTGGGGAAGGCAATCAGCCCCAGCATTTT	CSATVVGEGNQPQHF
.	.	TRBV11-2	TRBJ1-2	TGTGCCAGCAGCTTACAGGAAAACTATGGCTACACCTTC	CASSLQENYGYTF
once	TRBD1	TRBV6-5	TRBJ1-2	TGTGCCAGCAGGTCTACAGGGGGGCGCTTCCATGGCTACACCTTC	CASRSTGGRFHGYTF
.	.	TRBV18	TRBJ1-2	TGTGCCAGCTCACCGGGATCGGGAGGGCCGAGTGGCTACACCTTC	CASSPGSGGPSGYTF
.	.	TRBV3-1/TRBV3-2	TRBJ1-3	TGTGCCAGCAGCCGCGAGGGGGTCTCTGGAAACACCATATATTTT	CASSREGVSGNTIYF
.	.	TRBV19	TRBJ1-4	TGTGCCAGTAGTATAGATCGAGGGGCCAGAACTAATGAAAAACTGTTTTTT	CASSIDRGARTNEKLFF
.	.	TRBV6-5	TRBJ1-4	TGTGCCAGCAGTCGAATTCGGGACGCAACAGGCAGACTGTTTTTT	CASSRIRDATGRLFF
.	.	TRBV30	TRBJ1-1	TGTGCCTGGAGTGCGATCGACACTTACACTGAAGCTTTCTTT	CAWSAIDTYTEAFF
.	TRBD1	TRBV6-5	TRBJ1-5	TGTGCCAGCAGCGGACAGGGTCCAGGTCAGCCCCAGCATTTT	CASSGQGPGQPQHF
.	TRBD1	TRBV2	TRBJ1-5	TGTGCCAGCACTAAATCGAGGGGGCAGGGGGATCAGCCCCAGCATTTT	CASTKSRGQGDQPQHF
.	.	TRBV7-9	TRBJ1-2	TGTGCCAGCAGCCGAGACTGGTCTGCATACTATGGCTACACCTTC	CASSRDWSAYYGYTF
.	TRBD2	TRBV9	TRBJ2-7	TGTGCCAGCAGCGTAGCTGAGACTAGCGGGGCCGTGCAGTACTTC	CASSVAETSGAVQYF
.	TRBD1	TRBV15	TRBJ1-6	TGTGCCACCAGCAGGAAACAGGGGACAAATAATTCACCCCTCCACTTT	CATSRKQGTNNSPLHF
.	.	TRBV20-1	TRBJ1-5	TGCAGTGCTAGTGGTATTAATAGCAATCAGCCCCAGCATTTT	CSASGINSNQPQHF
.	TRBD1	TRBV7-9	TRBJ1-1	TGTGCCAGCAGCCCGGACGACAGGGGGCCCACTGAAGCTTTCTTT	CASSPDDRGPTEAFF
.	TRBD2	TRBV7-2	TRBJ2-7	TGTGCCAGCAGCTTGGGCGGGAGAACGATCTACGAGCAGTACTTC	CASSLGGRTIYEQYF
.	TRBD2	TRBV28	TRBJ2-1	TGTGCCAGCAGTTTGCGGACTAGCGACAATGAGCAGTTCTTC	CASSLRTSDNEQFF
.	.	TRBV19	TRBJ1-4	TGTGCCAGTAGTTCCCGGGAGATGCTCATTGAAAAACTGTTTTTT	CASSSREMLIEKLFF
.	TRBD2	TRBV7-3	TRBJ2-1	TGTGCCAGCAGCCGGACTAGCGGGAGTAGTCACAATGAGCAGTTCTTC	CASSRTSGSSHNEQFF
.	TRBD1	TRBV6-4	TRBJ1-4	TGTGCCAGCAGTGACTCGACAGGGCGGCGGAGTGAAAAACTGTTTTTT	CASSDSTGRRSEKLFF
once	.	TRBV19	TRBJ1-5	TGTGCCAGTAGAAACGGGGGCATGCAGCCCCAGCATTTT	CASRNGGMQPQHF
.	TRBD1	TRBV5-1	TRBJ1-3	TGCGCCAGCAGCTATAACAGGGGAGGGAGTGGAAACACCATATATTTT	CASSYNRGGSGNTIYF
.	.	TRBV27	TRBJ2-5	TGTGCCAGCAGTCCGGATACGGGGGTCCAAGAGACCCAGTACTTC	CASSPDTGVQETQYF
.	TRBD2	TRBV4-1	TRBJ2-7	TGCGCCAGCAGCCAAGCTCCGGTCGGGACGGGGGGCTACGAGCAGTACTTC	CASSQAPVGTGGYEQYF
.	TRBD1	TRBV28	TRBJ2-7	TGTGCCAGCAGTTCGCCCGGGACAGGGGGAGGGGAGCAGTACTTC	CASSSPGTGGGEQYF
few	TRBD1	TRBV5-1	TRBJ2-7	TGCGCCAGCAGCGCCGGACAGGTGAATATCTACGAGCAGTACTTC	CASSAGQVNIYEQYF
.	TRBD1	TRBV2	TRBJ2-2	TGTGCCAGCAGGCAGGGGGCCGGGGAGCTGTTTTTT	CASRQGAGELFF
.	.	TRBV5-6	TRBJ2-3	TGTGCCAGCAGCCAGAGCCCCCCACGGCTAGGCACAGATACGCAGTATTTT	CASSQSPPRLGTDTQYF
.	TRBD1	TRBV28	TRBJ1-5	TGTGCCAGCAGTTTTCCAGGGGGGTTCCATCAGCCCCAGCATTTT	CASSFPGGFHQPQHF
.	.	TRBV3-1/TRBV3-2	TRBJ1-6	TGTGCCAGCAGCCAAGGTCAGGAAAATTCACCCCTCCACTTT	CASSQGQENSPLHF
.	TRBD1	TRBV5-1	TRBJ1-6	TGCGCCAGCAGCCCGGACCGGGACAGAGCCTCACCCCTCCACTTT	CASSPDRDRASPLHF
.	.	TRBV15	TRBJ2-1	TGTGCCACCAGCAGAGAGCGGGGGCGGGATGAGCAGTTCTTC	CATSRERGRDEQFF
.	.	TRBV9	TRBJ1-3	TGTGCCAGCAGCGTAGATGCAGGCTCTGGAAACACCATATATTTT	CASSVDAGSGNTIYF
.	TRBD1	TRBV28	TRBJ1-5	TGTGCCAGCAGGGGGGCAGGGGGGTGGAAAGATCAGCCCCAGCATTTT	CASRGAGGWKDQPQHF
once	.	TRBV3-1/TRBV3-2	TRBJ1-2	TGTGCCAGCAGCCAATTGGGGGGCAGCTATGGCTACACCTTC	CASSQLGGSYGYTF
.	TRBD1	TRBV19	TRBJ2-7	TGTGCCAGTAGTATTGGGACAGGGGTCCACGAGCAGTACTTC	CASSIGTGVHEQYF
few	.	TRBV28	TRBJ2-7	TGTGCCAGCAGTTTGGTCGGGGGGCGCCACGAGCAGTACTTC	CASSLVGGRHEQYF
.	TRBD2	TRBV7-6	TRBJ2-2	TGTGCCAGCAGCATACTAGCGGGCCTGACCGGGGAGCTGTTTTTT	CASSILAGLTGELFF
.	.	TRBV19	TRBJ2-2	TGTGCCAGTAGTGGTCAAGCGAACACCGGGGAGCTGTTTTTT	CASSGQANTGELFF